There are a few counts of the clone carrying this T cell receptor beta chain. The whole isolated RNA underwent reverse transcription, so sequencing captured expressed TCRB transcripts. For naive, central memory and regulatory T cell samples, reads averaged around 3.5 million. Some clones are missing from TCRdb's copy, which holds only in-frame ones; the method was immunoSEQ multiplex PCR. Among just over 600,000 clones listed, 15% to 17% were seen once. These data come from a study of beta chain features in type 1 diabetes. Study details: Regarding age, gender and cell yields, patients proved similar to healthy donors. Taken together, all samples contributed around 100 million examined sorted cells.

Sorting gave populations that all exceeded 98% purity. V gave up 0 bases and J gave up 8 bases, with 11 bases separating them. CDR3 length equals 14 residues. Germline CDR1 and CDR2: SEHNR and FQNEAQ (reference sequence). The sequencing input was naive CD4+ T cells from blood. This TCR was sampled from a man between 18 and 29 years old in good health. J is TRBJ2-1 and V is TRBV7-9; D is unresolved. The CDR3 region is CASSLARLSDEQFF. In DNA form, the CDR3 reads TGTGCCAGCAGCTTAGCGCGGCTTTCGGATGAGCAGTTCTTC.